This TCR beta chain was identified during a study of long-term antiretroviral therapy in people with HIV. A few counts support this clone. The same CDR3 can be traced to other DNA sequences in this sample. At survey level, the immunoSEQ assay was run in its v3.0 version. This table comes from immunoSEQ multiplex PCR, and its TCRdb copy is limited to in-frame clones, with some not included. Among fewer than 35,000 clones listed, 65% to 85% were seen once. V was trimmed by 0 bases and J by 0 bases, leaving 9 bases between them. The CDR3 spans 15 residues. Germline V gene data show CDR1 as SGDLS and CDR2 as YYNGEE.

The rearrangement links TRBV9 to TRBJ1-1; a weak D match, TRBD1 (5 bases). This clonotype originated in a woman aged 50 to 65 with HIV. The input for sequencing was unsorted PBMCs, taken 3.1 years after starting antiretroviral therapy. For the CDR3, the DNA is TGTGCCAGCAGCGTAGGACAGTTCATGAACACTGAAGCTTTCTTT. Protein: CASSVGQFMNTEAFF.